The 18 T cell receptor beta chains given below trace back to one sample, sequenced in a study of T cell responses to AZD1222 COVID-19 vaccine. Assay used: immunoSEQ multiplex PCR; TCRdb lists only in-frame clones, some missing. The data contain 150,000 or so clones, 80% to 95% of them singletons. Sequencing was performed on peripheral blood, taken on day 0 of AZD1222 vaccination. All receptors derive from an adult in good health.

This rearrangement joins TRBV7-8 to TRBJ2-3; no definite D call. Germline-derived CDR1 and CDR2 are SGHVS and FQNEAQ. V was trimmed by 1 base and J by 3 bases, leaving 14 bases between them. This CDR3 region has 16 residues. The CDR3 sequence: CASSLGVGSGTDTQYF. Here the CDR3 DNA reads TGTGCCAGCAGCTTAGGGGTGGGGTCTGGGACAGATACGCAGTATTTT.

The gene calls are TRBV14 and TRBJ1-2, with no clear D. The length of the CDR3 is 14 residues. The V end was cut by 1 base, the J end by 8 bases, with 14 bases between. Germline loops: CDR1 SGHDN, CDR2 FVKESK. The CDR3 nucleotides are TGTGCCAGCAGCCAAGGTCCCAGGACGGGAGGCTACACCTTC. Translated, it gives CASSQGPRTGGYTF.

The chain couples TRBV7-8 to TRBJ1-2, with TRBD1 identical over 8 bases. CDR1 and CDR2 (germline): SGHVS, FQNEAQ. This CDR3 comprises 16 residues. Trimming cost V 4 bases and J 5 bases; bases outside gene matches: 12. DNA for the CDR3: TGTGCCAGCAGCTCGTCAACGCGGACAGGGTCTTATGGCTACACCTTC. This sequence encodes CASSSSTRTGSYGYTF.

Here the CDR3 reads CSAPNRLQGASTEAFF. CDR3 sequence (DNA): TGCAGCGCCCCAAACCGGTTACAGGGGGCTAGCACTGAAGCTTTCTTT. This chain joins TRBV29-1 and TRBJ1-1, with TRBD1 matching 9 bases. CDR1 is SQVTM, CDR2 ANQGSEA, per germline. This CDR3 has 16 amino acids. The junction had 16 bases not matched to a gene; V was cut back by 7 bases and J by 4 bases.

The chain is built from TRBV19 and TRBJ1-5; D gene uncertain. CDR3 size: 15 residues. Trimming took 5 bases from V and 5 from J, leaving 16 bases between them. Per germline, CDR1 LNHDA and CDR2 SQIVND (reference sequence). For the CDR3, the DNA is TGTGCCAGTAGTCCGCCAGAGGGCCTCTATCAGCCCCAGCATTTT. It translates to CASSPPEGLYQPQHF.

This clone was recorded once. This chain connects TRBV10-3 to TRBJ1-5; D not resolved. The CDR3 covers 15 residues. Trimming took off 3 bases at V and 3 bases at J, with 12 bases between the two ends. Germline CDR1 and CDR2: ENHRY and SYGVKD. The CDR3 DNA is TGTGCCATCAGTGAAGTTGTCAGTCACAATCAGCCCCAGCATTTT. Amino acid sequence: CAISEVVSHNQPQHF.

CDR3 bases: TGCGCCAGCAGCCTGAAGGTTACTAGCGGGGGTCATGAGCAGTTCTTC. It translates to CASSLKVTSGGHEQFF. The genes are TRBV5-1 and TRBJ2-1; 11 bases map to TRBD2. J was trimmed by 8 bases and V by 4 bases; bases with no gene match: 11. The germline V gene encodes CDR1 SGHRS and CDR2 YFSETQ. The CDR3 sequence is 16 residues long.

The rearrangement links TRBV28 to TRBJ1-5, with D possibly TRBD1 on 6 matching bases. V was trimmed by 7 bases and J by 5 bases, leaving 18 bases between them. The CDR3 totals 15 residues. Germline V lookup: CDR1 MDHEN, CDR2 SYDVKM. CDR3 amino acids: CASNWAGVRDQPQHF. CDR3 bases: TGTGCCAGCAATTGGGCAGGGGTGCGGGATCAGCCCCAGCATTTT.

As for this clone: This specimen includes other DNA sequences encoding the same CDR3. This chain connects TRBV6-5 to TRBJ2-7; D might be TRBD1 (5 bases). Per germline, CDR1 MNHEY and CDR2 SVGAGI. The CDR3 extends over 13 amino acids. V dropped 0 bases and J dropped 3 bases, with 6 bases sitting between them. In nucleotides, the CDR3 is TGTGCCAGCAGTTACTCCCAGGGCTACGAGCAGTACTTC. Translated: CASSYSQGYEQYF.

In DNA, the CDR3 is TGTGCCAGCAGCACCTATGACAGATATTTCACAGATACGCAGTATTTT. Translating gives CASSTYDRYFTDTQYF. V gene TRBV11-1 combines with J gene TRBJ2-3; D might be TRBD1 (5 bases). The CDR3 spans 16 residues. Germline-derived CDR1 and CDR2 are SGHAT and FQDESV (reference sequence). With 5 bases removed from V and 2 bases from J, the gap between germline ends came to 17 bases.

The chain links TRBV30 to TRBJ1-4; D might be TRBD1 (6 bases). This CDR3 contains 12 residues. Germline CDR1 GTSNPN, CDR2 SVGIG (reference sequence). The V gene lost 0 bases and the J gene lost 10 bases, with 9 bases spanning the gap. DNA for the CDR3: TGTGCCTGGAGTGTAAGGGGGGGAAAACTGTTTTTT. This encodes CAWSVRGGKLFF.

The V and J genes are TRBV18 and TRBJ1-1, with a tentative D call TRBD1 (5 bases). Germline CDR1 and CDR2: KGHSH and LQKENI. The V end was cut by 3 bases, the J end by 3 bases, with 14 bases between. The CDR3 length is 15 residues. CDR3 coding DNA: TGTGCCAGCTCACCGAGGGGCGGATGGGACACTGAAGCTTTCTTT. It codes for CASSPRGGWDTEAFF.

This chain joins TRBV12-5 and TRBJ2-1; TRBD2 might be the D (6 bases). CDR1 LGHNT and CDR2 FRNRAP come from the germline V gene. This CDR3 contains 15 residues. V lost 2 bases, J lost 0 bases, and 8 bases lay in between. The CDR3 loop reads CASGLSGSSYNEQFF. The CDR3 DNA reads TGTGCTAGTGGTTTGTCCGGGAGCTCCTACAATGAGCAGTTCTTC.

V usage is TRBV7-3 and J usage is TRBJ1-2; no firm D call. CDR1 is SGHTA, CDR2 FQGTGA, per germline. CDR3 length: 15 residues. The V end was cut by 1 base, the J end by 7 bases, with 16 bases between. CDR3 nucleotides: TGTGCCAGCAGCTTAAATTCCCGGTGGAGATCTGGCTACACCTTC. Amino acid sequence: CASSLNSRWRSGYTF.

J is TRBJ1-5 and V is TRBV6-1; tentatively, D is TRBD1 (5 bases). CDR1 and CDR2 from the germline V gene are MNHNS and SASEGT. V lost 2 bases to trimming and J lost 3 bases, with 14 bases between them. The CDR3 runs to 16 residues. The CDR3 DNA is TGTGCCAGCAGTGAACACCCTGACAGAGTCAATCAGCCCCAGCATTTT. It codes for CASSEHPDRVNQPQHF.

V and J are TRBV28 and TRBJ2-5, with no clear D. The V and J ends lost 3 bases and 7 bases respectively, with 9 bases between them. This CDR3 comprises 12 residues. Germline loops: CDR1 MDHEN, CDR2 SYDVKM. This chain's CDR3 is CASSFLPGTQYF. CDR3 coding DNA: TGTGCCAGCAGTTTTCTTCCAGGGACCCAGTACTTC. Looking up the rest from reference TRBV28 and TRBJ2-5 gives the full variable domain: DVKVTQSSRYLVKRTGEKVFLECVQDMDHENMFWYRQDPGLGLRLIYFSYDVKMKEKGDIPEGYSVSREKKERFSLILESASTNQTSMYLCASSFLPGTQYFGPGTRLLVL.

The rearrangement joins TRBV27 to TRBJ1-1; TRBD1 is a possible D gene (5 bases). The CDR3 loop spans 12 amino acids. Germline loops: CDR1 MNHEY, CDR2 SMNVEV (reference sequence). V lost 6 bases and J 11 bases, leaving 16 bases between the germline ends. DNA for the CDR3: TGTGCCAGCAGCTCTCAGGGAGTTGGGGCTTTCTTT. It specifies CASSSQGVGAFF.

The chain links TRBV25-1 to TRBJ2-7; the D gene is possibly TRBD1 (5 bases). In germline, CDR1 is MGHDK, CDR2 SYGVNS. The CDR3 consists of 14 residues. The ends were cut back, 3 bases at V and 3 bases at J, with 12 bases in the middle. The chain's CDR3 is CASSEQTAFYEQYF. For the CDR3, the DNA is TGTGCCAGCAGTGAGCAGACAGCCTTCTACGAGCAGTACTTC.